These 27 T cell receptor beta chains originate from one sample sequenced in a study of cytomegalovirus exposure and HLA in healthy donors. Primers included in the PCR were 60 Vbeta and 13 Jbeta primers. Profiling relied on immunoSEQ multiplex PCR, and the TCRdb table lists in-frame clones only, not all of them. In the table there are about 190,000 clones, roughly 80% of which are singletons. Specimen: PBMCs. The receptor source for this set is a woman younger than 45 in good health and CMV-seropositive.

This clone was seen a handful of times. The V and J genes are TRBV6-5 and TRBJ2-7; 11 nucleotides match TRBD2. This CDR3 spans 15 amino acids. Losses at the gene ends were 2 bases for V and 3 bases for J; bases not matched to a gene: 3. Germline CDR1 and CDR2: MNHEY and SVGAGI. The chain's CDR3 is CASSYHSGGVYEQYF. CDR3 in DNA: TGTGCCAGCAGTTACCATAGCGGGGGGGTCTACGAGCAGTACTTC.

The V call is TRBV19, the J call TRBJ2-3, with D tentatively TRBD1 (6 bases). From germline, CDR1 is LNHDA and CDR2 SQIVND (reference sequence). The CDR3 length is 13 residues. Trimming took off 6 bases at V and 5 bases at J, with 12 bases between the two ends. The CDR3 region has the DNA TGTGCCAGTAGGCTACAGGGCGTAGATACGCAGTATTTT. Residues: CASRLQGVDTQYF.

The chain carries TRBV27 and TRBJ1-4, with 7 bases that match TRBD1. The CDR3 has 19 amino acids. J was trimmed by 6 bases and V by 6 bases; bases with no gene match: 22. Germline loops: CDR1 MNHEY, CDR2 SMNVEV (reference sequence). The CDR3 nucleotides read TGTGCCAGCAGGCCCCCGGGACAGTTGATCCCCGCCCGGGATGAAAAACTGTTTTTT. The encoded protein is CASRPPGQLIPARDEKLFF.

This chain uses TRBV7-2 with TRBJ1-2; possible D gene TRBD1, 5 bases. The CDR3 covers 16 residues. V lost 3 bases and J lost 0, with 14 bases in between. CDR1 SGHTA and CDR2 FQGNSA come from the germline V gene. The CDR3 reads CASSFGQGRPNYGYTF. The DNA of the CDR3 is TGTGCCAGCAGCTTCGGCCAGGGCCGCCCTAACTATGGCTACACCTTC.

The chain carries TRBV4-2 and TRBJ2-7; 10 nucleotides align to TRBD2. This CDR3 region has 20 residues. Germline CDR1 LGHNA, CDR2 YNFKEQ. V gave up 3 bases and J gave up 2 bases; unmatched junction bases: 19. The DNA of the CDR3 is TGTGCCAGCAGCCACCTACCTCGGCTTAGCGGGGGGCACGGAACCTACGAGCAGTACTTC. Its protein product is CASSHLPRLSGGHGTYEQYF.

This clone was seen only once. This chain uses TRBV28 with TRBJ2-5, with 11 nucleotides matching TRBD2. With V trimmed by 7 bases and J by 5 bases, 9 bases remained unmatched. In germline, CDR1 is MDHEN, CDR2 SYDVKM. This CDR3 is 15 amino acids long. CDR3 DNA sequence: TGTGCCAGCACTCCTAGCGGGGGGCCCCCGGAGACCCAGTACTTC. It translates to CASTPSGGPPETQYF.

The J gene is TRBJ1-3, the V gene TRBV9, with unresolved D. Trimming left V 3 bases short and J 4 bases short, with 17 bases between. Germline assignment: CDR1 SGDLS and CDR2 YYNGEE. This CDR3 has 16 residues. CDR3: CASSDPGGKKGNTIYF. CDR3 nucleotide sequence: TGTGCCAGCAGCGATCCTGGAGGGAAGAAGGGAAACACCATATATTTT.

The rearrangement uses TRBV5-1 and TRBJ2-7; 9 bases map to TRBD1. This CDR3 is 14 amino acids long. CDR1 and CDR2 from the germline V gene are SGHRS and YFSETQ. Trimming removed 4 bases from V and 2 bases from J; junction bases left unmatched: 4. The CDR3 sequence: CASSGGQGAYEQYF. The CDR3 DNA reads TGCGCCAGCAGCGGGGGACAGGGAGCCTACGAGCAGTACTTC.

The CDR3 DNA reads as TGCGCCAGCAGCACTAGCGGGGTCCTCAATGAGCAGTTCTTC. The encoded protein is CASSTSGVLNEQFF. The chain is built from TRBV5-1 and TRBJ2-1; 10 bases align to TRBD2. The CDR3 loop spans 14 amino acids. After removal of 4 bases from V and 6 bases from J, the junction contained 4 bases not matched to a gene. Per germline, CDR1 SGHRS and CDR2 YFSETQ.

The chain links TRBV28 to TRBJ1-1; TRBD1 matches at 8 bases. The CDR3 totals 16 residues. Germline lookup yields CDR1 MDHEN and CDR2 SYDVKM. V gave up 3 bases and J gave up 6 bases; unmatched junction bases: 12. CDR3 region: CASSFRTGSGPSEAFF. CDR3 sequence (DNA): TGTGCCAGCAGTTTTAGGACAGGGTCGGGACCTTCTGAAGCTTTCTTT. Looking up the rest from reference TRBV28 and TRBJ1-1 gives the full variable domain: DVKVTQSSRYLVKRTGEKVFLECVQDMDHENMFWYRQDPGLGLRLIYFSYDVKMKEKGDIPEGYSVSREKKERFSLILESASTNQTSMYLCASSFRTGSGPSEAFFGQGTRLTVV.

The gene calls are TRBV7-2 and TRBJ1-1; the match to TRBD1 covers 7 bases. The CDR3 has 15 residues. With 3 bases clipped from V and 4 bases from J, the junction kept 8 bases outside the gene matches. CDR1 and CDR2 from the germline V gene are SGHTA and FQGNSA. The CDR3 loop is CASSFTGTASTEAFF. As DNA, the CDR3 is TGTGCCAGCAGCTTTACCGGGACAGCCAGCACTGAAGCTTTCTTT. The full variable domain, with the rest looked up from reference TRBV7-2 and TRBJ1-1, is GAGVSQSPSNKVTEKGKDVELRCDPISGHTALYWYRQSLGQGLEFLIYFQGNSAPDKSGLPSDRFSAERTGGSVSTLTIQRTQQEDSAVYLCASSFTGTASTEAFFGQGTRLTVV.

This clone appeared once. V is TRBV18 and J is TRBJ1-4; D ambiguous. V was clipped by 3 bases and J by 8 bases, with 7 bases between them. The CDR3 extends over 12 amino acids. Germline CDR1 reads KGHSH; CDR2 reads LQKENI. The CDR3 bases are TGTGCCAGCTCACCGTCGAGCGAAAAACTGTTTTTT. The encoded protein is CASSPSSEKLFF.

J is TRBJ2-3 and V is TRBV28; D gene unclear. The CDR3 runs to 14 residues. Germline-derived CDR1 and CDR2 are MDHEN and SYDVKM. V gave up 10 bases and J gave up 2 bases, with 16 bases separating them. CDR3 loop: CATSAGTSTDTQYF. CDR3 in DNA: TGTGCCACCTCCGCAGGAACATCCACAGATACGCAGTATTTT.

The chain combines TRBV7-9 with TRBJ2-7; D is unresolved. The CDR3 consists of 12 residues. In germline, CDR1 is SEHNR, CDR2 FQNEAQ (reference sequence). Trimming stripped 1 base from V and 9 bases from J, with 10 bases between. The CDR3 sequence is CASSLGGTGQYF. DNA for the CDR3: TGTGCCAGCAGCTTAGGTGGAACGGGGCAGTACTTC.

The V gene is TRBV18, the J gene TRBJ2-7, with D unclear. CDR1 and CDR2 (germline): KGHSH, LQKENI. CDR3 size: 13 residues. Deletions cut 3 bases from V and 6 bases from J, with 12 bases between. Here the CDR3 DNA reads TGTGCCAGCTCACCTGTTATAGAGTCCGAGCAGTACTTC. Translation: CASSPVIESEQYF.

The J gene is TRBJ1-1, the V gene TRBV5-7, with D maybe TRBD1 (5 bases). TRBV5-7 counts as an open reading frame of uncertain function. The CDR3 spans 15 residues. V lost 4 bases to trimming and J lost 1 base, with 14 bases between them. CDR3 DNA: TGTGCCAGCAGCGAGGTCGCGGGGGGGAACACTGAAGCTTTCTTT. It encodes CASSEVAGGNTEAFF.

Details on this clone: The sample carries other DNA sequences with the same CDR3. The V call is TRBV5-1, the J call TRBJ1-5; 8 nucleotides line up with TRBD1. The CDR3 runs 14 residues. V lost 4 bases, J lost 5 bases, and 5 bases stayed unmatched. Germline values: CDR1 SGHRS, CDR2 YFSETQ. The CDR3 sequence is CASSPGQADQPQHF. The CDR3 DNA sequence: TGCGCCAGCAGCCCGGGACAGGCCGATCAGCCCCAGCATTTT.

The rearrangement uses TRBV11-3 and TRBJ2-7, with 8 bases identical to TRBD2. V dropped 4 bases and J dropped 6; count of bases not matched to a gene: 14. This CDR3 is built from 16 residues. CDR1 and CDR2 (germline): SGHNT, YENEEA. Written as DNA, the CDR3 is TGTGCCAGCAGCTCGGGGCTCAGCGGGAGTAGGAGCGAGCAGTACTTC. This encodes CASSSGLSGSRSEQYF.

This sequence joins TRBV7-3 and TRBJ1-6; the D is unclear. The CDR3 loop spans 13 amino acids. The germline gives CDR1 SGHTA, CDR2 FQGTGA. V lost 5 bases, J lost 5 bases, and 7 bases lay in between. The CDR3 loop reads CASSKQDNSPLHF. In DNA form, the CDR3 reads TGTGCCAGCAGCAAACAAGATAATTCACCCCTCCACTTT.

The rearrangement links TRBV27 to TRBJ2-1; D unclear. Germline V gene sequence: CDR1 MNHEY, CDR2 SMNVEV (reference sequence). V gave up 1 base and J gave up 4 bases, with 8 bases separating them. This CDR3 region has 14 residues. For the CDR3, the DNA is TGTGCCAGCAGTTTATACGGTTCTTACAATGAGCAGTTCTTC. Protein sequence: CASSLYGSYNEQFF.

The chain uses TRBV4-1 and TRBJ1-3; no definite D call. V gave up 1 base and J gave up 2 bases, with 9 bases separating them. Germline assignment: CDR1 MGHRA and CDR2 YSYEKL. This CDR3 comprises 15 residues. The DNA for the CDR3 is TGCGCCAGCAGCCAAGGGCTCGGGACTGGAAACACCATATATTTT. This encodes CASSQGLGTGNTIYF.

This chain joins TRBV2 and TRBJ1-2; D perhaps matches TRBD1 (5 bases). The CDR3 extends over 13 amino acids. Germline lookup yields CDR1 SNHLY and CDR2 FYNNEI. V shed 7 bases and J shed 2 bases, with 11 bases lying between them. CDR3 sequence: CASKVSGNYGYTF. The CDR3 nucleotides read TGTGCCAGCAAGGTCTCAGGGAACTATGGCTACACCTTC.

The chain uses TRBV5-6 and TRBJ2-7, with 8 nucleotides matching TRBD2. Germline V CDR1 and CDR2: SGHDT, YYEEEE. J lost 5 bases, V lost 0 bases, and 10 bases had no gene match. The CDR3 is made up of 16 amino acids. The CDR3 protein is CASSLEGLVALHEQYF. For the CDR3, the DNA is TGTGCCAGCAGCTTGGAGGGACTAGTCGCCCTGCACGAGCAGTACTTC.

The V call is TRBV19, the J call TRBJ2-3; 16 bases fit TRBD2. The CDR3 has 17 amino acids. V dropped 4 bases and J dropped 5; count of bases not matched to a gene: 6. CDR1 and CDR2 from the germline V gene are LNHDA and SQIVND (reference sequence). CDR3 sequence (DNA): TGTGCCAGTAGTACGGGACTAGCGGGGGGGCCGGTAGATACGCAGTATTTT. It encodes CASSTGLAGGPVDTQYF.

This rearrangement joins TRBV6-1 to TRBJ2-5; D might be TRBD2 (6 bases). The V end lost 3 bases, the J end lost 3 bases, and 14 bases lay between the germline ends. Germline values: CDR1 MNHNS, CDR2 SASEGT. CDR3 size: 15 residues. The CDR3 spells CASSDIGGAKETQYF. The DNA of the CDR3 is TGTGCCAGCAGTGACATAGGCGGGGCCAAAGAGACCCAGTACTTC.

The rearrangement links TRBV4-3 to TRBJ2-7, with D possibly TRBD2 on 5 matching bases. V lost 0 bases and J 5 bases, leaving 14 bases between the germline ends. Looked up from germline, CDR1 is LGHNA and CDR2 is YSLEER. The CDR3 is 15 amino acids. The CDR3 region is CASSQDSRGYDEQYF. CDR3 bases: TGCGCCAGCAGCCAAGATTCGAGAGGGTACGACGAGCAGTACTTC.

The chain couples TRBV11-3 to TRBJ1-1; D possibly corresponds to TRBD1 (5 bases). V gave up 3 bases and J gave up 1 base, with 9 bases separating them. CDR3 length: 14 residues. Germline V CDR1 and CDR2: SGHNT, YENEEA. Here the CDR3 reads CASSFSGQNTEAFF. The DNA of the CDR3 is TGTGCCAGCAGCTTCTCAGGGCAGAACACTGAAGCTTTCTTT.